This passage covers 14 T cell receptor beta chains from one sample sequenced in a study of cytomegalovirus exposure and HLA in healthy donors. Use of 60 Vbeta and 13 Jbeta primers characterized the PCR. Clones were sequenced by immunoSEQ multiplex PCR, and TCRdb holds only the in-frame ones, with some missing. The sample shows 150,000 to 200,000 clones, around 83% of them seen only once. Sequencing used PBMCs. Receptor source: a man in his fifties or sixties in good health and CMV-seropositive.

This clone has a single count. J is TRBJ2-7 and V is TRBV7-2; weak D call: TRBD1 (6 bases). Trimming took 2 bases from V and 3 from J, leaving 14 bases between them. The germline gives CDR1 SGHTA, CDR2 FQGNSA. This CDR3 has 15 residues. In nucleotides, the CDR3 is TGTGCCAGCAGCTTAAGAGGGGGACCACTCTACGAGCAGTACTTC. Its protein product is CASSLRGGPLYEQYF.

The J gene is TRBJ2-1, the V gene TRBV11-2; D may be TRBD1 (5 bases). Germline V gene sequence: CDR1 SGHAT, CDR2 FQNNGV. The V end lost 2 bases, the J end lost 0 bases, and 14 bases lay between the germline ends. This CDR3 comprises 17 residues. CDR3 sequence: CASSLKGSRSSYNEQFF. The CDR3 region has the DNA TGTGCCAGCAGCTTAAAGGGGTCTAGGAGCTCCTACAATGAGCAGTTCTTC.

This chain connects TRBV15 to TRBJ2-3; 9 nucleotides match TRBD2. V trimming: 5 bases; J trimming: 3 bases; junction bases outside the gene matches: 3. Germline V gives CDR1 LNHNV, CDR2 YYDKDF (reference sequence). This CDR3 has 14 amino acids. The CDR3 reads CATSPLAGTDTQYF. The CDR3 DNA follows: TGTGCCACCAGCCCCCTAGCGGGAACAGATACGCAGTATTTT.

This sequence joins TRBV21-1 and TRBJ2-7; whether TRBD1, the table's D call, matches the DNA was not checked. TRBV21-1 is listed as a pseudogene. The CDR3 is made up of 14 amino acids. The CDR3: CASCPQASSYEQYF. The CDR3 DNA follows: TGTGCCAGCTGTCCACAGGCAAGCTCCTACGAGCAGTACTTC.

The chain couples TRBV5-3 to TRBJ1-5; TRBD1 aligns across 10 bases. TRBV5-3 is designated an ORF whose function remains uncertain. This CDR3 comprises 18 residues. J was trimmed by 0 bases and V by 4 bases; bases with no gene match: 10. The CDR3 DNA is TGTGCCAGAAGCGCCGGGACAGGGGAAGATTATAGCAATCAGCCCCAGCATTTT. Residues: CARSAGTGEDYSNQPQHF.

The genes are TRBV25-1 and TRBJ2-5; a weak D match, TRBD1 (8 bases). V lost 6 bases, J lost 0 bases, and 20 bases lay in between. Germline values: CDR1 MGHDK, CDR2 SYGVNS. This CDR3 has 17 amino acids. The CDR3 loop is CASRPTAGQVNQETQYF. In DNA, the CDR3 is TGTGCCAGCAGACCTACAGCGGGACAGGTTAACCAAGAGACCCAGTACTTC.

There are a few counts of this clone. The CDR3 DNA follows: TGTGCCAGCAGCTTAGGGCAGGCCTATGCCTACGAGCAGTACTTC. As protein: CASSLGQAYAYEQYF. The chain combines TRBV7-2 with TRBJ2-7; D is ambiguous. Germline CDR1 and CDR2: SGHTA and FQGNSA. Deletions cut 1 base from V and 2 bases from J, with 12 bases between. The CDR3 spans 15 residues.

Of note for this clone: Germline and junction disagree at one end, which may indicate a read error. The chain has TRBV7-9 and TRBJ1-6; the D gene is possibly TRBD1 (6 bases). This CDR3 contains 14 residues. CDR1 and CDR2 (germline): SEHNR, FQNEAQ (reference sequence). The CDR3 loop reads CSSSPQGSNSPLHF. The CDR3 DNA reads as TGTTCCAGCAGCCCCCAGGGGTCTAATTCACCCCTCCACTTT.

V gene TRBV28 combines with J gene TRBJ2-1, with 7 positions matching TRBD2. This CDR3 region has 15 residues. With 5 bases clipped from V and 4 bases from J, the junction kept 8 bases outside the gene matches. Per germline, CDR1 MDHEN and CDR2 SYDVKM. Here the CDR3 reads CASSPAGPPYNEQFF. In DNA, the CDR3 is TGTGCCAGCAGTCCAGCGGGGCCCCCTTACAATGAGCAGTTCTTC.

The genes are TRBV9 and TRBJ1-5; 7 bases fit TRBD1. The CDR3 has 15 residues. CDR1 and CDR2 from the germline V gene are SGDLS and YYNGEE. Trimming removed 4 bases from V and 2 bases from J; junction bases left unmatched: 6. CDR3 amino acids: CASSWTGAGNQPQHF. CDR3 sequence (DNA): TGTGCCAGCAGCTGGACAGGAGCGGGCAATCAGCCCCAGCATTTT.

The rearrangement joins TRBV28 to TRBJ2-3; TRBD2 aligns across 12 bases. The length of the CDR3 is 18 residues. V lost 6 bases and J lost 1; bases outside the gene matches: 11. Germline CDR1 reads MDHEN; CDR2 reads SYDVKM. As DNA, the CDR3 is TGTGCCAGCAGCCGTTTTCCCTCTAGCGGGAGGGGCACAGATACGCAGTATTTT. Its translation: CASSRFPSSGRGTDTQYF. The full variable domain, rest sourced from reference TRBV28 and TRBJ2-3, is DVKVTQSSRYLVKRTGEKVFLECVQDMDHENMFWYRQDPGLGLRLIYFSYDVKMKEKGDIPEGYSVSREKKERFSLILESASTNQTSMYLCASSRFPSSGRGTDTQYFGPGTRLTVL.

V is TRBV27 and J is TRBJ2-1, with 8 nucleotides matching TRBD2. The CDR3 runs to 15 residues. Unmatched junction bases numbered 11, after V lost 5 bases and J lost 8 bases. Germline loops: CDR1 MNHEY, CDR2 SMNVEV (reference sequence). The CDR3: CASSSPPGGPHEQFF. DNA of the CDR3: TGTGCCAGCAGTAGTCCCCCGGGAGGGCCCCATGAGCAGTTCTTC.

The gene calls are TRBV2 and TRBJ1-2; no clear D. There are 14 residues in the CDR3. Trimming took 9 bases from V and 7 from J, leaving 21 bases between them. CDR1 is SNHLY, CDR2 FYNNEI, per germline. CDR3 sequence: CASTAESLFAGYTF. CDR3 in DNA: TGTGCCAGTACCGCGGAGAGCCTCTTCGCTGGCTACACCTTC.

CDR3 coding DNA: TGCAGCGTTGAAGCGTACGGACAGGGTTTCCCCGGGGAGCTGTTTTTT. It encodes CSVEAYGQGFPGELFF. The chain links TRBV29-1 to TRBJ2-2; 8 positions match TRBD1. With V trimmed by 1 base and J by 6 bases, 10 bases remained unmatched. This CDR3 has 16 residues. Germline-derived CDR1 and CDR2 are SQVTM and ANQGSEA.